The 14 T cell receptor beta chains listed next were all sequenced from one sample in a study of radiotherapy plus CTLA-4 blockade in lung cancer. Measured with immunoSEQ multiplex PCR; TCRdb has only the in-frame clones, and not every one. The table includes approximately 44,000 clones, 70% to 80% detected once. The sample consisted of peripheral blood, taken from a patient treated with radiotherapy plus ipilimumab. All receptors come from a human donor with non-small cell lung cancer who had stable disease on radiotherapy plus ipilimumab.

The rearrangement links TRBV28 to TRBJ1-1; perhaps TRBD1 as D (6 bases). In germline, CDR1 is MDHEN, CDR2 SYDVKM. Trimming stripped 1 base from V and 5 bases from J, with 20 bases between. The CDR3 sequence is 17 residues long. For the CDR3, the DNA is TGTGCCAGCAGTTTATATTTTTCGGGGGCCGCGGGGACTGAAGCTTTCTTT. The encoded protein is CASSLYFSGAAGTEAFF.

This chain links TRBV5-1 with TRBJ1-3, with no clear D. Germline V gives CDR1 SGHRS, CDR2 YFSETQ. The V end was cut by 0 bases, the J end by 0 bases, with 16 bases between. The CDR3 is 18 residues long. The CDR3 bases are TGCGCCAGCAGCTTGGAAGGCCTACAGACCCTCTCTGGAAACACCATATATTTT. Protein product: CASSLEGLQTLSGNTIYF.

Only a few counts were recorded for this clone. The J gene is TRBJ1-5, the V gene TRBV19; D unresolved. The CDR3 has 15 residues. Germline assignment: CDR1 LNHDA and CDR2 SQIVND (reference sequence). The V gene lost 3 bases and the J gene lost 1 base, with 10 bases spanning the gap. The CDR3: CASSMEGLSNQPQHF. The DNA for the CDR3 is TGTGCCAGTAGTATGGAAGGGTTAAGCAATCAGCCCCAGCATTTT.

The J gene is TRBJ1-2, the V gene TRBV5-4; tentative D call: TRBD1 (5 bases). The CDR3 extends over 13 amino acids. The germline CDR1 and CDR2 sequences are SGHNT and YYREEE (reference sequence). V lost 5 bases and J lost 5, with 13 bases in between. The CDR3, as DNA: TGTGCCAGCAGTTCACGGAGGGGTTATGGCTACACCTTC. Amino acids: CASSSRRGYGYTF.

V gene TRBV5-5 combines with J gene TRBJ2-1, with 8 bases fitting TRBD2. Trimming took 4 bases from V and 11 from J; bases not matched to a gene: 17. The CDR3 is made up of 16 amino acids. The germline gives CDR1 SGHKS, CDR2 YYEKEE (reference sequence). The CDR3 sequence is CASSLEVRGALGKQFF. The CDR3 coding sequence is TGTGCCAGCAGCCTAGAGGTGCGGGGGGCCCTAGGCAAGCAGTTCTTC.

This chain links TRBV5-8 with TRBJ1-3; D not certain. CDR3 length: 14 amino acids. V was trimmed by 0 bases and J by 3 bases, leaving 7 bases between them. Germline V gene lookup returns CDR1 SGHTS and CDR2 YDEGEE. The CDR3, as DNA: TGTGCCAGCAGCTTGGTAGGGTTTGGAAACACCATATATTTT. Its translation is CASSLVGFGNTIYF.

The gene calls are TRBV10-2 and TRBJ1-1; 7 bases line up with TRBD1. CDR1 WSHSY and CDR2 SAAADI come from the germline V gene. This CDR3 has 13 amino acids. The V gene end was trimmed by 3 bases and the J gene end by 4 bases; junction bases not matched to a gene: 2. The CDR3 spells CASSEQGSTEAFF. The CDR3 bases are TGCGCCAGCAGTGAACAGGGGAGCACTGAAGCTTTCTTT.

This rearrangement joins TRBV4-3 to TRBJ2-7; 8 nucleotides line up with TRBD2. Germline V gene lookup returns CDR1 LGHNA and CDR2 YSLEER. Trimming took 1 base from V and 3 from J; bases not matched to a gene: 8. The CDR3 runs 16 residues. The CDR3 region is CASSQGRGAPYYEQYF. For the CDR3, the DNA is TGCGCCAGCAGCCAAGGGCGGGGGGCCCCCTACTACGAGCAGTACTTC.

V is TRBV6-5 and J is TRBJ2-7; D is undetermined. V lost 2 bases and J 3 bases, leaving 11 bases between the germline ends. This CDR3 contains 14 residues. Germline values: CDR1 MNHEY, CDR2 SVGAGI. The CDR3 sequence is CASSYPDNNYEQYF. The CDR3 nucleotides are TGTGCCAGCAGTTACCCCGACAACAACTACGAGCAGTACTTC.

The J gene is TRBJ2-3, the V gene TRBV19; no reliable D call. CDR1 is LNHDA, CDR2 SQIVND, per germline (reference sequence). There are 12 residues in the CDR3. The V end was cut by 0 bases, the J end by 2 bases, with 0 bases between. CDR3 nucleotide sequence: TGTGCCAGTAGTATAGACACAGATACGCAGTATTTT. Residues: CASSIDTDTQYF.

The CDR3 region is CASSLKDGGSTDTQYF. CDR3 DNA: TGTGCCAGCAGCCTAAAGGACGGGGGTAGCACAGATACGCAGTATTTT. The chain joins TRBV7-3 to TRBJ2-3; a possible D gene is TRBD2 (6 bases). Deletions cut 5 bases from V and 0 bases from J, with 15 bases between. CDR3 length: 16 amino acids. Germline values: CDR1 SGHTA, CDR2 FQGTGA.

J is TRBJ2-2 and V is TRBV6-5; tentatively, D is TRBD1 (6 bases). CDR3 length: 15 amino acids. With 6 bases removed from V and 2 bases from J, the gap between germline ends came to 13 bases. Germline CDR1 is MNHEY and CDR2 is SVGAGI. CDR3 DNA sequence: TGTGCCAGCAGGGAACAGGGTTTAAACACCGGGGAGCTGTTTTTT. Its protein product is CASREQGLNTGELFF.

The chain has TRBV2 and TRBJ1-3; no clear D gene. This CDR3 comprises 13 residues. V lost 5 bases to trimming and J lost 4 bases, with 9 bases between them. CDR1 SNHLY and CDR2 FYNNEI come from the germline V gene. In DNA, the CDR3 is TGTGCCAGCAGTTATGAACCAGGAAACACCATATATTTT. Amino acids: CASSYEPGNTIYF.

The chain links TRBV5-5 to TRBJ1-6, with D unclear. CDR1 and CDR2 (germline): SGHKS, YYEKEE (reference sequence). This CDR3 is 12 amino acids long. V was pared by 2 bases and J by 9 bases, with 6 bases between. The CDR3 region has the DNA TGTGCCAGCAGCTTAGACGGTTCACCCCTCCACTTT. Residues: CASSLDGSPLHF. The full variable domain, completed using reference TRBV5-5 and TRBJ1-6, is DAGVTQSPTHLIKTRGQQVTLRCSPISGHKSVSWYQQVLGQGPQFIFQYYEKEERGRGNFPDRFSARQFPNYSSELNVNALLLGDSALYLCASSLDGSPLHFGNGTRLTVT.